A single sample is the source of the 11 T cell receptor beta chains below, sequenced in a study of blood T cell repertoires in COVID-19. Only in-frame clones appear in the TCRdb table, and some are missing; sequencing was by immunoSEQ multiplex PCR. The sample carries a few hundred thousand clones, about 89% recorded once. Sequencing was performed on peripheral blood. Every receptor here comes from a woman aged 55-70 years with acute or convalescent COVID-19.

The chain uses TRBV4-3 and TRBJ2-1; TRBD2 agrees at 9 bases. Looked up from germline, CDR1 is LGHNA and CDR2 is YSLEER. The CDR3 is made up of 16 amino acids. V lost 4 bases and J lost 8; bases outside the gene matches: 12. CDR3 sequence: CASSLEAGGPVDEQFF. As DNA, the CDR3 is TGCGCCAGCAGCCTTGAGGCGGGAGGGCCTGTCGATGAGCAGTTCTTC.

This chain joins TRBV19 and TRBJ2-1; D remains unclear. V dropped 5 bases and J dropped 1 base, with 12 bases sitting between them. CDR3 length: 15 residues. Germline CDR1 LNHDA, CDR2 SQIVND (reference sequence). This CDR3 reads CASSVLSVSYNEQFF. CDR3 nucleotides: TGTGCCAGTAGTGTATTAAGCGTTTCCTACAATGAGCAGTTCTTC.

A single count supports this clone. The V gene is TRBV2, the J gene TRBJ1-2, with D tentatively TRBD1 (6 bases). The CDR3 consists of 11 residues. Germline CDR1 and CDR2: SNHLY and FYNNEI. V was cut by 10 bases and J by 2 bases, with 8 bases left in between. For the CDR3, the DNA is TGTGCCACACAGGGAAACTATGGCTACACCTTC. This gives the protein CATQGNYGYTF.

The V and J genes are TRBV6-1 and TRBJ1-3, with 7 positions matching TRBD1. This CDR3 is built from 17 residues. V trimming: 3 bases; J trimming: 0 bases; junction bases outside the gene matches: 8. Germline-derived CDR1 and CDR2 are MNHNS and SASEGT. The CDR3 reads CASSETGIRYSGNTIYF. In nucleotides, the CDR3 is TGTGCCAGCAGTGAGACAGGGATCCGCTACTCTGGAAACACCATATATTTT.

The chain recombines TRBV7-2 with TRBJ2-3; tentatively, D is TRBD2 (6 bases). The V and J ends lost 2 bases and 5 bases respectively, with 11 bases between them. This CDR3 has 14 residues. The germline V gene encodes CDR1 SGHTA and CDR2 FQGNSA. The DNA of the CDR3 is TGTGCCAGCAGCTTACGCCTTAGCGGAGATACGCAGTATTTT. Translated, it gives CASSLRLSGDTQYF.

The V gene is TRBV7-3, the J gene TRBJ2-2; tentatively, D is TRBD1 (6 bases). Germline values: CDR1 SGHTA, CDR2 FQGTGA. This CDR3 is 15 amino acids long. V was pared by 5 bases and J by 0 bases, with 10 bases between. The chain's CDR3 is CASSAGTPNTGELFF. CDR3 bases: TGTGCCAGCAGCGCCGGGACACCGAACACCGGGGAGCTGTTTTTT.

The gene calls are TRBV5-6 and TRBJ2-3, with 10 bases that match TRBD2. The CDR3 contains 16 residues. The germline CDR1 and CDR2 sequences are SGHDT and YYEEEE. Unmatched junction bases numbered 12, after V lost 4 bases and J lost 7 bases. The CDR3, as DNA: TGTGCCAGCAGCCCGAACGGAGCGGGAGGGCGGAATACGCAGTATTTT. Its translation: CASSPNGAGGRNTQYF.

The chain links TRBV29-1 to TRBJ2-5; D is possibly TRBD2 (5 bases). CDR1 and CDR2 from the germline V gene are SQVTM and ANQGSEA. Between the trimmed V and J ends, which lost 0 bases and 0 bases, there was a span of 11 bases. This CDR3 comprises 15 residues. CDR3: CSVEDRGWDQETQYF. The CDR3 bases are TGCAGCGTTGAAGATCGGGGTTGGGACCAAGAGACCCAGTACTTC.

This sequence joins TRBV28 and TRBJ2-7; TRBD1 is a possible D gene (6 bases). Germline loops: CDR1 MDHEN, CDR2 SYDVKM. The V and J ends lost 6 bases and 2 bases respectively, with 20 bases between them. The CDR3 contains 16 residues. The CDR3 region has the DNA TGTGCCAGCAGCCGCTATGGGGAGACAGGCCCCTACGAGCAGTACTTC. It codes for CASSRYGETGPYEQYF.

Here the CDR3 DNA reads TGTGCCAGCAGACCGGACAGTTGGGGCAATCAGCCCCAGCATTTT. This translates into CASRPDSWGNQPQHF. This chain connects TRBV27 to TRBJ1-5; tentative D call: TRBD1 (6 bases). Germline V gene lookup returns CDR1 MNHEY and CDR2 SMNVEV (reference sequence). Trimming left V 6 bases short and J 2 bases short, with 14 bases between. The CDR3 is made up of 15 amino acids.

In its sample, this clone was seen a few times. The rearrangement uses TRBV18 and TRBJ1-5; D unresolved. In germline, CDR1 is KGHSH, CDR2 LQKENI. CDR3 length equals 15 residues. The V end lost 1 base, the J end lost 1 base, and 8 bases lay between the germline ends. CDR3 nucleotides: TGTGCCAGCTCACCACTAAGAGAGAGCAATCAGCCCCAGCATTTT. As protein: CASSPLRESNQPQHF.